This entry lists 13 T cell receptor beta chains sequenced from one sample in a study of blood T cell repertoires in COVID-19. The assay was immunoSEQ multiplex PCR, and TCRdb's table has in-frame clones only and misses some. The sample has more than 300,000 clones, nearly 90% seen once; the top ten hold around 5.9%. Sequencing input: PBMCs or T cells enriched from blood (not recorded which). Receptor source: a woman younger than 45 who had recovered from COVID-19.

The V gene is TRBV7-9, the J gene TRBJ1-2, with D maybe TRBD1 (5 bases). The ends were cut back, 4 bases at V and 0 bases at J, with 12 bases in the middle. The CDR3 extends over 15 amino acids. From germline, CDR1 is SEHNR and CDR2 FQNEAQ (reference sequence). DNA of the CDR3: TGTGCCAGCAGCTCCAGACAGTTATCTAACTATGGCTACACCTTC. Protein: CASSSRQLSNYGYTF.

The gene calls are TRBV2 and TRBJ1-1; D unclear. Germline V gene sequence: CDR1 SNHLY, CDR2 FYNNEI. V was trimmed by 3 bases and J by 7 bases, leaving 6 bases between them. CDR3 length: 11 amino acids. The CDR3 reads CASSDRSEAFF. In DNA form, the CDR3 reads TGTGCCAGCAGTGATCGGAGTGAAGCTTTCTTT.

This chain connects TRBV2 to TRBJ1-2; no clear D gene. The CDR3 runs to 15 residues. Germline V CDR1 and CDR2: SNHLY, FYNNEI. The V end lost 5 bases, the J end lost 1 base, and 14 bases lay between the germline ends. CDR3 protein: CASSYTTADNYGYTF. CDR3 coding DNA: TGTGCCAGCAGTTATACCACAGCGGATAACTATGGCTACACCTTC.

The chain employs TRBV6-5 and TRBJ2-7; 8 bases align to TRBD2. The V and J ends lost 6 bases and 4 bases, in that order; junction bases with no gene match: 5. The germline gives CDR1 MNHEY, CDR2 SVGAGI. The CDR3 covers 13 residues. The DNA for the CDR3 is TGTGCCAGCAGGACGGGGGGGCCTTACGAGCAGTACTTC. Residues: CASRTGGPYEQYF.

The V and J genes are TRBV6-6 and TRBJ1-2, with TRBD1 matching 7 bases. The CDR3 runs 18 residues. V trimming: 5 bases; J trimming: 0 bases; junction bases outside the gene matches: 15. Looked up from germline, CDR1 is MNHNY and CDR2 is SVGAGI (reference sequence). CDR3 residues: CASSHSPGQQEPNYGYTF. Here the CDR3 DNA reads TGTGCCAGCAGTCATTCCCCGGGACAGCAAGAACCTAACTATGGCTACACCTTC.

A word on this clone: Other DNA sequences in this specimen translate into the identical CDR3. J is TRBJ1-2 and V is TRBV19; D is perhaps TRBD1 (6 bases). V lost 6 bases and J 4 bases, leaving 9 bases between the germline ends. Germline CDR1 LNHDA, CDR2 SQIVND (reference sequence). The CDR3 extends over 12 amino acids. Here the CDR3 reads CASSLRGYGYTF. CDR3 DNA: TGTGCCAGTAGCCTCAGGGGCTATGGCTACACCTTC.

The rearrangement joins TRBV3-1 (or the pseudogene TRBV3-2) to TRBJ1-1; D is undetermined. Germline assignment: CDR1 LGHDT and CDR2 YNNKEL (reference sequence). This CDR3 region has 13 residues. The germline V and J ends were trimmed by 5 bases and 1 base, with 8 bases remaining between them. The CDR3: CASSASPNTEAFF. The CDR3 DNA sequence: TGTGCCAGCAGCGCGAGCCCGAACACTGAAGCTTTCTTT.

The chain combines TRBV6-1 with TRBJ2-3; maybe TRBD2 (7 bases). Germline assignment: CDR1 MNHNS and CDR2 SASEGT. The V gene lost 1 base and the J gene lost 4 bases, with 21 bases spanning the gap. The CDR3 contains 18 residues. The CDR3 sequence is CASSEGSGGPFSPDTQYF. The CDR3 region has the DNA TGTGCCAGCAGTGAAGGGTCGGGGGGCCCCTTTAGCCCAGATACGCAGTATTTT.

The V and J genes are TRBV4-1 and TRBJ1-1, with 8 nucleotides matching TRBD1. J gave up 1 base and V 0 bases, and 7 bases lay outside the gene matches. Germline V gene lookup returns CDR1 MGHRA and CDR2 YSYEKL. The CDR3 length is 17 residues. Here the CDR3 DNA reads TGCGCCAGCAGCCAAGACCCCCAGACAGGGGAGAACACTGAAGCTTTCTTT. Translation: CASSQDPQTGENTEAFF.

This clone was counted between two and nine times. The chain couples TRBV10-1 to TRBJ1-2, with 8 bases lining up with TRBD1. Germline CDR1 reads WNHNN; CDR2 reads SYGVQD (reference sequence). This CDR3 region has 17 residues. V gave up 8 bases and J gave up 8 bases; unmatched junction bases: 22. The CDR3 DNA follows: TGCGCCAGCGGGGACCAGAACCGGGACAGGTTGAATTGCGGCTACACCTTC. Amino acid sequence: CASGDQNRDRLNCGYTF.

The gene calls are TRBV7-9 and TRBJ2-2; 8 nucleotides align to TRBD1. With 5 bases clipped from V and 7 bases from J, the junction kept 3 bases outside the gene matches. The CDR3 has 13 residues. Germline values: CDR1 SEHNR, CDR2 FQNEAQ (reference sequence). CDR3 residues: CASSNGQGGELFF. Here the CDR3 DNA reads TGTGCCAGCAGCAACGGACAGGGCGGGGAGCTGTTTTTT.

The V gene is TRBV2, the J gene TRBJ1-5; 8 bases fit TRBD1. Germline V gene sequence: CDR1 SNHLY, CDR2 FYNNEI. V dropped 4 bases and J dropped 2; count of bases not matched to a gene: 10. The CDR3 has 17 residues. CDR3 nucleotide sequence: TGTGCCAGCAGTGGGACAGGGAGCGGTACAGGCAATCAGCCCCAGCATTTT. Amino acid sequence: CASSGTGSGTGNQPQHF.

The J gene is TRBJ2-5, the V gene TRBV7-9, with 7 bases identical to TRBD2. J gave up 2 bases and V 5 bases, and 5 bases lay outside the gene matches. Germline CDR1 SEHNR, CDR2 FQNEAQ (reference sequence). The CDR3 runs 14 residues. DNA for the CDR3: TGTGCCAGCAGCCCCTACGGGGGGCAAGAGACCCAGTACTTC. This codes for CASSPYGGQETQYF.